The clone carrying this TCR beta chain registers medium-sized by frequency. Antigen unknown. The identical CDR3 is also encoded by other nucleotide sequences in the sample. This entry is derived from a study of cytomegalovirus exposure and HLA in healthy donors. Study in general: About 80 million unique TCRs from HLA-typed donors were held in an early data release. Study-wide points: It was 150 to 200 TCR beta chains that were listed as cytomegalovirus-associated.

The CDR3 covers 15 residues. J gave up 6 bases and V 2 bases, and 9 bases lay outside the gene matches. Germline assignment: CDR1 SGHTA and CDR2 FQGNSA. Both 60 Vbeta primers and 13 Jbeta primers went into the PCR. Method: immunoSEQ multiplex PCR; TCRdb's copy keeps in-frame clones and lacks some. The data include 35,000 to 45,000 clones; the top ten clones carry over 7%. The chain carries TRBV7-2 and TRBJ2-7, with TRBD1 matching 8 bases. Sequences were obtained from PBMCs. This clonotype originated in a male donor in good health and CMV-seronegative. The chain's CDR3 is CASSLTAGGLREQYF. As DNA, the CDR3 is TGTGCCAGCAGCTTAACGGCAGGGGGCCTACGCGAGCAGTACTTC. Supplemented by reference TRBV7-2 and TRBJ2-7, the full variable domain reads GAGVSQSPSNKVTEKGKDVELRCDPISGHTALYWYRQSLGQGLEFLIYFQGNSAPDKSGLPSDRFSAERTGGSVSTLTIQRTQQEDSAVYLCASSLTAGGLREQYFGPGTRLTVT.